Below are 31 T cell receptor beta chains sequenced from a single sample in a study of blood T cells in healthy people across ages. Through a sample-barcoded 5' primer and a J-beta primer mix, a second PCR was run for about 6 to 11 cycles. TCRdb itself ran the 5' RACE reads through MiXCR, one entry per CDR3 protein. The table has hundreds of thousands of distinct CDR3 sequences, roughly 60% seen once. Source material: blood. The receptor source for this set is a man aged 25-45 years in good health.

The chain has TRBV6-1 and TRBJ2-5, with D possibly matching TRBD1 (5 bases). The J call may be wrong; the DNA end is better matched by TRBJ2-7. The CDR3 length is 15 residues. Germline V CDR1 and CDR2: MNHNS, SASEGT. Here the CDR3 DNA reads TGTGCCAGCAGTGATTGGGGCATTTCGGCCTACGAGCAGTACTTC. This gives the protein CASSDWGISAYEQYF.

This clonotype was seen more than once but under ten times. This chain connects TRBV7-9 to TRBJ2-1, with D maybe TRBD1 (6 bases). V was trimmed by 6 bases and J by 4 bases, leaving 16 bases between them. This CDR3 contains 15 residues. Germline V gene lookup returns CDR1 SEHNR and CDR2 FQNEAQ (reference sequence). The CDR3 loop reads CASRYPGQTYNEQFF. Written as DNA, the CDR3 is TGTGCCAGCAGGTACCCTGGACAGACTTACAATGAGCAGTTCTTC.

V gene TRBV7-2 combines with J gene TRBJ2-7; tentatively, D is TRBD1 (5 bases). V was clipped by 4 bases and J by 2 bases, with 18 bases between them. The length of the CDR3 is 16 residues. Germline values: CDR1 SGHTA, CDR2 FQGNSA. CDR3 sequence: CASSSEEWGRAYEQYF. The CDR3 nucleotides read TGTGCCAGCAGCTCAGAAGAGTGGGGCCGGGCCTACGAGCAGTACTTC. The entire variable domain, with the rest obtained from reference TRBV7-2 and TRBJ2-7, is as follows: GAGVSQSPSNKVTEKGKDVELRCDPISGHTALYWYRQSLGQGLEFLIYFQGNSAPDKSGLPSDRFSAERTGGSVSTLTIQRTQQEDSAVYLCASSSEEWGRAYEQYFGPGTRLTVT.

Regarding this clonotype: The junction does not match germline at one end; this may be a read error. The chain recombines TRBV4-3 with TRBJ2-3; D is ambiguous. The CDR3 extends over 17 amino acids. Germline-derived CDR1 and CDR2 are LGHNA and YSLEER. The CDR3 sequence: CASSQDAPRRVADTRYF. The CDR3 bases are TGCGCCAGCAGCCAAGATGCCCCCCGTAGGGTTGCAGATACGCGGTATTTT.

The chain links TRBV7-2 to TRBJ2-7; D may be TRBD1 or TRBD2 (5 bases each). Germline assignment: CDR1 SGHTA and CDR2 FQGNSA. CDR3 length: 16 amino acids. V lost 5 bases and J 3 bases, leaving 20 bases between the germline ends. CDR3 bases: TGTGCCAGCAGCGTGCAGGGAGAAAGCTTAATCTACGAGCAGTACTTC. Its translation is CASSVQGESLIYEQYF.

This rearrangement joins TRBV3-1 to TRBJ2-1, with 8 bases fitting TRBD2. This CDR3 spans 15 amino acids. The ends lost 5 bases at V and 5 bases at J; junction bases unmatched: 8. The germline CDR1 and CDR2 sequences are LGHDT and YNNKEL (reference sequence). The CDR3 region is CASSVSGGVNNEQFF. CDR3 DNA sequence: TGTGCCAGCAGCGTCTCCGGGGGGGTGAACAATGAGCAGTTCTTC.

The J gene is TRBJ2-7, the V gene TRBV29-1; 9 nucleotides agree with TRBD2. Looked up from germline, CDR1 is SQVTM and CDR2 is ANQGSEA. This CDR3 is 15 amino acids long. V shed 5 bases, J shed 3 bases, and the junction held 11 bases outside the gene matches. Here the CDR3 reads CSVTDWRGGSYEQYF. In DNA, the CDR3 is TGCAGCGTTACGGACTGGCGGGGGGGCAGCTACGAGCAGTACTTC.

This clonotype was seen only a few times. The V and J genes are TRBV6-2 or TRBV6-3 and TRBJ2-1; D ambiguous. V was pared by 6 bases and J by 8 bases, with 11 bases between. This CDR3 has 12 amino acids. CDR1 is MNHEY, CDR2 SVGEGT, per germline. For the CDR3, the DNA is TGTGCCAGCAGATCCCGGGCGGATGAGCAGTTCTTC. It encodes CASRSRADEQFF.

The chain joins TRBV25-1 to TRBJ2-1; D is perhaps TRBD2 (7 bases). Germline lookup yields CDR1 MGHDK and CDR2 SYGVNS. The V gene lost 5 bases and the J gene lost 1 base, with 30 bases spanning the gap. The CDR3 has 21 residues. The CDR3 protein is CASSNSGGGAGRVGSYNEQFF. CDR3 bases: TGTGCCAGCAGTAATTCGGGTGGGGGGGCCGGTAGAGTTGGATCCTACAATGAGCAGTTCTTC. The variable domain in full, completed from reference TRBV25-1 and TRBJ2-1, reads EADIYQTPRYLVIGTGKKITLECSQTMGHDKMYWYQQDPGMELHLIHYSYGVNSTEKGDLSSESTVSRIRTEHFPLTLESARPSHTSQYLCASSNSGGGAGRVGSYNEQFFGPGTRLTVL.

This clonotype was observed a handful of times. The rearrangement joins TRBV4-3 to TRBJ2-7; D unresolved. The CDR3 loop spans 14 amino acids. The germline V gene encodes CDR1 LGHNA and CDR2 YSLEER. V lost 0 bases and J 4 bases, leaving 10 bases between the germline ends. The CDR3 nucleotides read TGCGCCAGCAGCCAAGAGACGGCGCAATACGAGCAGTACTTC. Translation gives CASSQETAQYEQYF.

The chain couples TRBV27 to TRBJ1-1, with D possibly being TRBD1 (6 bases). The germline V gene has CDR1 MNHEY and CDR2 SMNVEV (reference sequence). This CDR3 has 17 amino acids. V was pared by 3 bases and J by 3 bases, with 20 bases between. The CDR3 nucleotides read TGTGCCAGCAGTTTTAGTTCGCAGGGGTGGGCGTACACTGAAGCTTTCTTT. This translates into CASSFSSQGWAYTEAFF.

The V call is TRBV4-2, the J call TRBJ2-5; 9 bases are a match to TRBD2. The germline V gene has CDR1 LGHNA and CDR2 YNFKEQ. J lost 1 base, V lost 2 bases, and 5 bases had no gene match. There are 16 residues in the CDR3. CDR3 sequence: CASSQTLTSGQETQYF. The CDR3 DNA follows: TGTGCCAGCAGCCAAACCCTGACTAGCGGCCAAGAGACCCAGTACTTC.

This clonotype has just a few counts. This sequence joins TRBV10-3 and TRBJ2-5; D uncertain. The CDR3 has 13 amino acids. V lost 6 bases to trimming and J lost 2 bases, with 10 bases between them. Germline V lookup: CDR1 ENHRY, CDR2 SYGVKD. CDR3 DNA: TGTGCCATCAGCCGGACGCAGCAAGAGACCCAGTACTTC. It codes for CAISRTQQETQYF.

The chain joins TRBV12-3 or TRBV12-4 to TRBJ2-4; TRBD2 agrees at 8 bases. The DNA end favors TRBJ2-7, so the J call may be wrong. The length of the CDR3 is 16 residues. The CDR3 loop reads CASSFGLAGTPYEQYF. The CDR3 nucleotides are TGTGCCAGCAGTTTTGGGCTAGCGGGCACTCCTTACGAGCAGTACTTC.

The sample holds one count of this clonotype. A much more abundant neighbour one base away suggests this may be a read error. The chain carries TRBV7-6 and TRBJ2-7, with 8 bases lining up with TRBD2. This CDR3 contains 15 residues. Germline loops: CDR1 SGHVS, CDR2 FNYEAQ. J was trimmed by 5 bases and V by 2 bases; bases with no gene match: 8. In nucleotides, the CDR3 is TGTGCCAGCAGCTTAACCCCCGGGACTAGAGACGAGCAGTACTTC. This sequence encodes CASSLTPGTRDEQYF.

In DNA, the CDR3 is TGCAGTGCCTCAACTCAGCGGGGCCCCTACGAGCAGTACTTC. Protein sequence: CSASTQRGPYEQYF. This chain links TRBV20-1 with TRBJ2-7; TRBD2 aligns across 7 bases. The junction had 10 bases not matched to a gene; V was cut back by 6 bases and J by 2 bases. In germline, CDR1 is DFQATT, CDR2 SNEGSKA (reference sequence). The CDR3 runs 14 residues.

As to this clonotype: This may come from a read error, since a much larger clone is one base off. In DNA form, the CDR3 reads TGTGCCAGCAGCGGATGGACAGGGGGCACGTACGAGCAGTACTTC. Translating it yields CASSGWTGGTYEQYF. The chain employs TRBV7-6 and TRBJ2-7; 11 bases are shared with TRBD1. The CDR3 consists of 15 residues. Germline V gene sequence: CDR1 SGHVS, CDR2 FNYEAQ. V trimming: 5 bases; J trimming: 4 bases; junction bases outside the gene matches: 7.

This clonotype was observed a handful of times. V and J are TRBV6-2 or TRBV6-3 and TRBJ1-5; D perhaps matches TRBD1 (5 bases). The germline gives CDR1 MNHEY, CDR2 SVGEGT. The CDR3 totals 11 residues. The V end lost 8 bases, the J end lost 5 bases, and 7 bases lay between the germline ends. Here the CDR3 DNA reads TGTGCCAGCGGGGGGGATCAGCCCCAGCATTTT. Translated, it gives CASGGDQPQHF.

The CDR3 region is CSARDHQDSDYEQYF. As DNA, the CDR3 is TGCAGTGCCCGAGACCACCAAGATTCGGACTACGAGCAGTACTTC. This chain uses TRBV20-1 with TRBJ2-7; unclear D gene. The CDR3 spans 15 residues. V was pared by 6 bases and J by 3 bases, with 21 bases between. The germline gives CDR1 DFQATT, CDR2 SNEGSKA (reference sequence).

The CDR3 loop reads CSASRQGAEAFF. The DNA of the CDR3 is TGCAGTGCTAGTCGTCAGGGAGCCGAAGCTTTCTTT. This chain joins TRBV20-1 and TRBJ1-1; possibly TRBD1 for D (5 bases). Germline V lookup: CDR1 DFQATT, CDR2 SNEGSKA (reference sequence). Trimming removed 3 bases from V and 8 bases from J, with 13 bases in between. CDR3 length equals 12 residues.

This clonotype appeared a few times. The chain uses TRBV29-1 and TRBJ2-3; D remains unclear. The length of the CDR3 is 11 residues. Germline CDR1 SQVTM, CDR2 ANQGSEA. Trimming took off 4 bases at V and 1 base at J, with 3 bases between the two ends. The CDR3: CSVAGTDTQYF. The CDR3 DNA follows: TGCAGCGTTGCGGGCACAGATACGCAGTATTTT.

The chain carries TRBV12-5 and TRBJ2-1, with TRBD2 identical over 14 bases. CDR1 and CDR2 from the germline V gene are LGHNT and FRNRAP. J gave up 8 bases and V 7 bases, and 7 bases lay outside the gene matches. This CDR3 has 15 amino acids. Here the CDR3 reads CASVSGTSGSDEQFF. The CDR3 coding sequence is TGTGCTAGTGTTTCCGGGACTAGCGGGAGCGATGAGCAGTTCTTC. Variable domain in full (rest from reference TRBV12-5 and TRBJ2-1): DARVTQTPRHKVTEMGQEVTMRCQPILGHNTVFWYRQTMMQGLELLAYFRNRAPLDDSGMPKDRFSAEMPDATLATLKIQPSEPRDSAVYFCASVSGTSGSDEQFFGPGTRLTVL.

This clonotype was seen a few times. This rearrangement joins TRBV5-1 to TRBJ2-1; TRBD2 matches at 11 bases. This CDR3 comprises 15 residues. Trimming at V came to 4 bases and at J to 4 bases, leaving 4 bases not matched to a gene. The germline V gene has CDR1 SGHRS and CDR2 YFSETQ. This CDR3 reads CASSAGLAEYNEQFF. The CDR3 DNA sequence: TGCGCCAGCAGCGCGGGACTAGCGGAATACAATGAGCAGTTCTTC.

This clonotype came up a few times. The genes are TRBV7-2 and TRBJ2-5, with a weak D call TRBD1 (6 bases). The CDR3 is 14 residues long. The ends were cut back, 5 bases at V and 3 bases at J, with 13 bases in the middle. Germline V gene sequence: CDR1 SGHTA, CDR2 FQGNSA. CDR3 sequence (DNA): TGTGCCAGCAGCCGACCCGACAGGAAAGAGACCCAGTACTTC. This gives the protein CASSRPDRKETQYF.

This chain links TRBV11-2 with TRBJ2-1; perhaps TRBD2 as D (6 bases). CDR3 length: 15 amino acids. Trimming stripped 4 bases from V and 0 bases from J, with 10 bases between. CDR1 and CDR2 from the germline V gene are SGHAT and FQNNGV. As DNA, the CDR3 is TGTGCCAGCAGCTGGCTAGCGAGCTCCTACAATGAGCAGTTCTTC. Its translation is CASSWLASSYNEQFF.

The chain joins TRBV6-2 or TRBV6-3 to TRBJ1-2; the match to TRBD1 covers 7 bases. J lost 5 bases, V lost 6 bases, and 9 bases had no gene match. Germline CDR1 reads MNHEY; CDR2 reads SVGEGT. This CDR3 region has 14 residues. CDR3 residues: CASRRQGGLYGYTF. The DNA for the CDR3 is TGTGCCAGCAGGCGACAGGGCGGCTTATATGGCTACACCTTC.

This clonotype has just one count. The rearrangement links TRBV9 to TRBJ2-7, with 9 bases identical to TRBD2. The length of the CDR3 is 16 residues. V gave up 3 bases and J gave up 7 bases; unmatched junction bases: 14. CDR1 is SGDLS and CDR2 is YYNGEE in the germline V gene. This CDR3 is CASSALAGVGYNEQYF. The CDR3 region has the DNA TGTGCCAGCAGCGCCTTAGCGGGAGTAGGCTACAATGAGCAGTACTTC.

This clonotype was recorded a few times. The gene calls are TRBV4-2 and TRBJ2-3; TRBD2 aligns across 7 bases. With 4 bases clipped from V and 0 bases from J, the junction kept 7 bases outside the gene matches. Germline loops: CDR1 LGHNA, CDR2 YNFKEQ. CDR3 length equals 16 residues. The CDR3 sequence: CASSPKTSVSTDTQYF. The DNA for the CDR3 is TGTGCCAGCAGCCCTAAAACTAGCGTCAGCACAGATACGCAGTATTTT.

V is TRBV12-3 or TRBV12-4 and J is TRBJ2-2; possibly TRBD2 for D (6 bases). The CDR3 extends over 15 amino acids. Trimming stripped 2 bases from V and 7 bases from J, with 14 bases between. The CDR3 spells CASSLITVGGGELFF. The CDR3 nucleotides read TGTGCCAGCAGTTTAATCACGGTCGGGGGCGGGGAGCTGTTTTTT.

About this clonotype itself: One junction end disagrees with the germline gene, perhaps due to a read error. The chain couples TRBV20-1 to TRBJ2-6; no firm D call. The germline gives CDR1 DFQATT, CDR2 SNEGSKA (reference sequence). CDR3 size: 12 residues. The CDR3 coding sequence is TGCAGTGCTAGGGTTGGGACCAACGTCCTGACTTTC. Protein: CSARVGTNVLTF.

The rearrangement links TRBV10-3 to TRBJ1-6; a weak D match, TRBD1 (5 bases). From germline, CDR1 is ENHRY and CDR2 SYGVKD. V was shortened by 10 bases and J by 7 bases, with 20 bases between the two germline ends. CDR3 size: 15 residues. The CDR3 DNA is TGTGCCACCCTGCCAGGTCAAGGGACCAATTCACCCCTCCACTTT. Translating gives CATLPGQGTNSPLHF.